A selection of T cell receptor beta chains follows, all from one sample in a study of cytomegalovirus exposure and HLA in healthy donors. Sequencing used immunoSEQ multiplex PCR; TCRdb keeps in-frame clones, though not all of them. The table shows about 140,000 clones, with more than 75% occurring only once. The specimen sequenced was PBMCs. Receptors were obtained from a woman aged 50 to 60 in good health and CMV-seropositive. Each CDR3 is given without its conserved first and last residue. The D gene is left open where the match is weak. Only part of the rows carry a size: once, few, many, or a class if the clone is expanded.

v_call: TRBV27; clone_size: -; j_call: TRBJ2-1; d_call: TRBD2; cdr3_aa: ASSLGPRRAGVHNEQF
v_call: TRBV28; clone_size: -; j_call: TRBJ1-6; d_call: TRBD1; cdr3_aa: ASSLQDRGLSPLH
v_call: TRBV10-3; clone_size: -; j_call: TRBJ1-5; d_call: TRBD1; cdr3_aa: AVGDSYSNQPQH
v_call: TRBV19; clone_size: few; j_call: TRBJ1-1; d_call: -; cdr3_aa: ASSHGGGTEAF
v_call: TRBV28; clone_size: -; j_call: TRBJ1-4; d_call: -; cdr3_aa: AVMDSTNEKLF
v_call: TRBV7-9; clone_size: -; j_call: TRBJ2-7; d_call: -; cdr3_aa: ASSLLVGGEQY
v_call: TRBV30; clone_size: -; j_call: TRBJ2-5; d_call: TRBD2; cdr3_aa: AWGLAGGKQETQY
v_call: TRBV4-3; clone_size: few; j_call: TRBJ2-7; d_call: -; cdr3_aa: ASSQEGNRVHEQY
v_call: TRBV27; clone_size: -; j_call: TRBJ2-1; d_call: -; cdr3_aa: ASSPQSRIHEQF
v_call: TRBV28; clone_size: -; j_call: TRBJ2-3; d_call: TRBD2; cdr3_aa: ASKVAGVYTDTQY
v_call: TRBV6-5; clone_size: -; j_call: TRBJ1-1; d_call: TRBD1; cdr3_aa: ASSYGTGNTEAF
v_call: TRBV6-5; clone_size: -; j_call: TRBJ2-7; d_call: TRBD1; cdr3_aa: ASSYAGTASYEQY
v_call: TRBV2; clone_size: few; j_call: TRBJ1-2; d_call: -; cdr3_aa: ASRGGSDGYT
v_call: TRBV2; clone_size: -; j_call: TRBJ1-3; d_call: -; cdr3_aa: ASSEVGTTGNSGNTIY
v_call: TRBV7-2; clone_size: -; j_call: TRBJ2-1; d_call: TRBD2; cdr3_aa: ASSLRASGEQF
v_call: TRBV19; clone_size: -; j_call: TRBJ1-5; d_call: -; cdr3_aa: ASTTTATPLLNQPQH
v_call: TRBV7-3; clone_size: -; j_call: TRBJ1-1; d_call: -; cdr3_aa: ASSLGGFAEAF
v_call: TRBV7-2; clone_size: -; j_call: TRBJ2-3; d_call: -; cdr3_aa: ASSSVLVGYADTQY
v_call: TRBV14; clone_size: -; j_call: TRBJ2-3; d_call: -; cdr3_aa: ASSPGHPFTDTQY
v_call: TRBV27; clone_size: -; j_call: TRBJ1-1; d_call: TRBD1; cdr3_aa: ASSAGTALNTEAF
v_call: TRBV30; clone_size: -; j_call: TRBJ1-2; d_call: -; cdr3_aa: AGRGGVYGYT
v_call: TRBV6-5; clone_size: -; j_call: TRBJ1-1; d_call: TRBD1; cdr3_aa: ASSYRQGPEAF
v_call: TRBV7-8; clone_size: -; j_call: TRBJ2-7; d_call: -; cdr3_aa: ASSHKPWTDYEQY
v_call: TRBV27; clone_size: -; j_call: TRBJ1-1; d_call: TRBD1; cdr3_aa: ASSGQGNTEAF
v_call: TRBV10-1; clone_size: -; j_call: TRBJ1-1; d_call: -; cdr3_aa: ASSEGGGEAF
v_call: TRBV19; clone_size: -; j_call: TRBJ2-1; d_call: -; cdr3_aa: ASSIYFTHEQF
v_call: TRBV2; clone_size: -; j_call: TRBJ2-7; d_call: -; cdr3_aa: ASSLIYEQY
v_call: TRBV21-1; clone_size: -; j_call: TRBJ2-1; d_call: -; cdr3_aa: ASSTSGRGDEQF
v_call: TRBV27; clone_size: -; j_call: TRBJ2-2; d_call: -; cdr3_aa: ASSLFALATGELF
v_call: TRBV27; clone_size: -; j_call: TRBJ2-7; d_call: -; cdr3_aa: ASSFIGQSYEQY
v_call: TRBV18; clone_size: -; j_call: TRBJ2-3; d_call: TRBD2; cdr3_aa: ASSPVGRGTDTQY
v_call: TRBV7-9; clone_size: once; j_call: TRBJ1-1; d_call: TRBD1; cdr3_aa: ASSFPAGGTEAF
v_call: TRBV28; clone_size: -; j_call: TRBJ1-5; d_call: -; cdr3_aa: ASRLGSPSGQPQH
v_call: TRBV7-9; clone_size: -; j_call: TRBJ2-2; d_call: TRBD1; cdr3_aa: ASSIGQGETGELF
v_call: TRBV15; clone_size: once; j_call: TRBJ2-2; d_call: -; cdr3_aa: ATSRGPPPTGELF
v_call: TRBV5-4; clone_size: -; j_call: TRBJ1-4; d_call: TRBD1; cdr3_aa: ASSSFGTGNEKLF
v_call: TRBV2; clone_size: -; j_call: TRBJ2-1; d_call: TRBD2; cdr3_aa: ASKGGTSGWNEQF
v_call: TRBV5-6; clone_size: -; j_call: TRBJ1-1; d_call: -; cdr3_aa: ASSLVQGNTEAF
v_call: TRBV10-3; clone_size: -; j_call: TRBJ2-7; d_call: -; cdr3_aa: AISESLGSGRVYEQY
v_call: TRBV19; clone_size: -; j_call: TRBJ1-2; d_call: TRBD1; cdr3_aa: ASTGTARGYT
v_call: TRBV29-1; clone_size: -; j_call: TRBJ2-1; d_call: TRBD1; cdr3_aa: SALNRDRAYNEQF
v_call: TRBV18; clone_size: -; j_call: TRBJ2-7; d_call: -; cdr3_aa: ASSRGVEYEQY
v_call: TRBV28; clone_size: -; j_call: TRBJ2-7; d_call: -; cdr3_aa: ASSLSGYEQY
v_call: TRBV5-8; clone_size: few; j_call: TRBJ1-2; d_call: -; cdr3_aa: ASSWGSPKNYGYT
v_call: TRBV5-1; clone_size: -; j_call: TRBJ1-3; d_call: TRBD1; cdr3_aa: ASSPMGQGENTIY
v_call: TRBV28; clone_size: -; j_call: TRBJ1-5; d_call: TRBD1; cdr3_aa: ASSSMGQGRQPQH
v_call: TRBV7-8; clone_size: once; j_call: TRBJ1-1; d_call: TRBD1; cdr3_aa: ASSFLQGDAF
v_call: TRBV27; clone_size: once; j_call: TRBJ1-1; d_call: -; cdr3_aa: ASSYDRPGWTEAF
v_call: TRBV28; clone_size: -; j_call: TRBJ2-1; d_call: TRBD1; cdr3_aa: ASGTVYNEQF
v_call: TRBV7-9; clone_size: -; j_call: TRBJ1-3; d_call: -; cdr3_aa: ASSLGSSGNTIY
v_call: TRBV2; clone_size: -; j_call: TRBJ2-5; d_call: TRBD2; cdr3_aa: ASSLTSGVVGAQY
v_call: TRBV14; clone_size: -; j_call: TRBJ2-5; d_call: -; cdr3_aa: ASSQDSGAGETQY